A few counts support the clone carrying this TCR beta chain. Antigen: not known. The data were obtained in a study of T cells in Graves' hyperthyroidism and ophthalmopathy. The CDR3 spans 12 residues. V lost 3 bases and J lost 4, with 9 bases in between. Germline V gives CDR1 SQVTM, CDR2 ANQGSEA. Amplification targeted TCR beta CDR3 regions from RNA transcripts. The TCR CDR3 was amplified in a first-round RT-PCR using the HTBI primer set. One entry per CDR3 protein results from TCRdb running MiXCR on the multiplex PCR reads. Among some 500,000 distinct CDR3 sequences listed, less than 25% were seen once. Findings and limits, study-wide: Ophthalmopathy, as predicted by the model, came a median around 7 months after the prediction. Clonotypes that were expanded in thyroid above 0.001 mostly appeared in blood too.

The chain carries TRBV29-1 and TRBJ1-1; D perhaps matches TRBD1 (5 bases). Sequencing was carried out using blood. The sequence came from a woman in her thirties with Graves' ophthalmopathy. The chain's CDR3 is CSVDWTTTEAFF. Written as DNA, the CDR3 is TGCAGCGTTGATTGGACAACCACTGAAGCTTTCTTT.